The source of this TCR beta chain is a study of shared clonotypes between healthy human individuals. The CDR3 length is 17 residues. V was pared by 0 bases and J by 0 bases, with 13 bases between. CDR1 and CDR2 from the germline V gene are SGDLS and YYNGEE. TCRdb's table, derived via immunoSEQ multiplex PCR, lists solely in-frame clones and lacks some. Of 2 million to 2.5 million clones in the sample, around 92% were seen once. The source material was naive CD4+ T cells from PBMCs. This sample's subset: CD45RA+ positively selected. The rearrangement uses TRBV9 and TRBJ1-3, with no clear D. This clonotype originated in a man younger than 30 in good health. Some clones in this sample may be carry-over from other donors' samples. The CDR3 reads CASSVVPILSSGNTIYF. CDR3 nucleotide sequence: TGTGCCAGCAGCGTAGTACCAATATTGAGCTCTGGAAACACCATATATTTT. The whole variable domain, remainder taken from reference TRBV9 and TRBJ1-3, is DSGVTQTPKHLITATGQRVTLRCSPRSGDLSVYWYQQSLDQGLQFLIQYYNGEERAKGNILERFSAQQFPDLHSELNLSSLELGDSALYFCASSVVPILSSGNTIYFGEGSWLTVV.